These 20 T cell receptor beta chains originate from one sample sequenced in a study of shared T cell receptors in the human thymus. TCRdb keeps only in-frame clones here, not all; method: immunoSEQ multiplex PCR. The table lists hundreds of thousands of clones, around 87% of them singletons. The same sample was also studied in work on human thymus T cells.

Sequenced sample: thymocytes. The source of these receptors is a boy under three years old with a congenital heart defect.

V is TRBV5-5 and J is TRBJ2-1; D is undetermined. V lost 6 bases, J lost 4 bases, and 17 bases lay in between. Looked up from germline, CDR1 is SGHKS and CDR2 is YYEKEE (reference sequence). CDR3 size: 15 residues. This chain's CDR3 is CASIGLGNLYNEQFF. The CDR3 bases are TGTGCCAGCATCGGCCTAGGCAACCTATACAATGAGCAGTTCTTC.

The chain has TRBV6-6 and TRBJ1-5, with no clear D. The germline CDR1 and CDR2 sequences are MNHNY and SVGAGI (reference sequence). The CDR3 sequence is 14 residues long. Trimming cost V 6 bases and J 0 bases, with 9 bases left between them. This chain's CDR3 is CASRLEGSNQPQHF. Here the CDR3 DNA reads TGTGCCAGCAGACTGGAGGGTAGCAATCAGCCCCAGCATTTT.

CDR3 sequence reads: CASSRAGINNEQYF. For the CDR3, the DNA is TGTGCCAGCAGCCGAGCCGGGATAAACAACGAGCAGTACTTC. The V gene is TRBV7-2, the J gene TRBJ2-7; TRBD2 might be the D (5 bases). The V end lost 5 bases, the J end lost 5 bases, and 16 bases lay between the germline ends. The CDR3 length is 14 residues. The germline CDR1 and CDR2 sequences are SGHTA and FQGNSA.

This rearrangement joins TRBV15 to TRBJ2-2; D unclear. The CDR3 is made up of 15 amino acids. The V and J ends lost 1 base and 1 base respectively, with 7 bases between them. Germline V CDR1 and CDR2: LNHNV, YYDKDF (reference sequence). CDR3: CATSRGSKNTGELFF. CDR3 DNA: TGTGCCACCAGCAGAGGGAGCAAGAACACCGGGGAGCTGTTTTTT.

This clone was observed a handful of times. This chain uses TRBV6-1 with TRBJ1-1; D remains unclear. Trimming cost V 2 bases and J 10 bases, with 17 bases left between them. This CDR3 spans 14 amino acids. CDR1 and CDR2 from the germline V gene are MNHNS and SASEGT. The CDR3 DNA reads TGTGCCAGCAGTGAATCGGAGCAAGTCCCGGGAGCTTTCTTT. It codes for CASSESEQVPGAFF.

The chain recombines TRBV20-1 with TRBJ1-2; TRBD1 might be the D (6 bases). The CDR3 length is 11 residues. Looked up from germline, CDR1 is DFQATT and CDR2 is SNEGSKA (reference sequence). This CDR3 is CSGEGDYGYTF. The DNA for the CDR3 is TGCAGCGGGGAGGGGGACTATGGCTACACCTTC.

V gene TRBV2 combines with J gene TRBJ2-7; 9 positions match TRBD1. Germline trimming cut 6 bases from V and 3 bases from J; bases unmatched to any gene: 30. CDR3 length: 22 amino acids. Germline V lookup: CDR1 SNHLY, CDR2 FYNNEI. For the CDR3, the DNA is TGTGCCAGCAGGGGGACAGGGCGGTCCATAAGTTGGTTTCAAACCTCCCACTACGAGCAGTACTTC. Protein product: CASRGTGRSISWFQTSHYEQYF.

The V gene is TRBV6-1, the J gene TRBJ2-6; 7 nucleotides align to TRBD1. Germline CDR1 is MNHNS and CDR2 is SASEGT. CDR3 length: 15 amino acids. V was clipped by 7 bases and J by 2 bases; unmatched bases: 5. CDR3 sequence reads: CASIDRAAGANVLTF. CDR3 in DNA: TGTGCCAGCATCGACAGGGCCGCTGGGGCCAACGTCCTGACTTTC.

The table lists this clone with a few counts. V gene TRBV28 combines with J gene TRBJ2-2; 12 nucleotides match TRBD2. V trimming: 5 bases; J trimming: 4 bases; junction bases outside the gene matches: 8. Germline V gene lookup returns CDR1 MDHEN and CDR2 SYDVKM. The CDR3 sequence is 17 residues long. The CDR3 region is CASSLNLAGGGTGELFF. CDR3 nucleotide sequence: TGTGCCAGCAGTCTGAATCTAGCGGGGGGGGGCACCGGGGAGCTGTTTTTT.

The J gene is TRBJ2-1, the V gene TRBV4-1; 14 bases align to TRBD2. The V segment lost 4 bases and the J segment 6 bases; nucleotides outside the gene matches: 8. This CDR3 is built from 17 residues. Germline values: CDR1 MGHRA, CDR2 YSYEKL. The chain's CDR3 is CASSLHGLAGGINEQFF. CDR3 bases: TGCGCCAGCAGCCTCCATGGACTAGCGGGGGGTATCAATGAGCAGTTCTTC.

CDR3 bases: TGTGCCAGCAGCTTGGGGGTAGCGGGAACCTACGAGCAGTACTTC. Translating gives CASSLGVAGTYEQYF. The gene calls are TRBV5-5 and TRBJ2-7, with 8 bases identical to TRBD2. The V gene's germline CDR1 is SGHKS and CDR2 YYEKEE (reference sequence). This CDR3 spans 15 amino acids. V trimming: 0 bases; J trimming: 2 bases; junction bases outside the gene matches: 4.

The chain recombines TRBV7-9 with TRBJ1-3; possible D gene TRBD1, 5 bases. CDR1 is SEHNR and CDR2 is FQNEAQ in the germline V gene (reference sequence). The CDR3 runs 16 residues. The V end lost 8 bases, the J end lost 0 bases, and 17 bases lay between the germline ends. The CDR3 sequence: CASGGVRESSGNTIYF. The CDR3 DNA is TGTGCCAGCGGGGGGGTCCGGGAGAGCTCTGGAAACACCATATATTTT.

The chain uses TRBV7-6 and TRBJ2-2, with D unclear. V was pared by 2 bases and J by 6 bases, with 4 bases between. The CDR3 runs 12 residues. In germline, CDR1 is SGHVS, CDR2 FNYEAQ. The CDR3 DNA follows: TGTGCCAGCAGCTTATCCGCCGGGGAGCTGTTTTTT. It codes for CASSLSAGELFF.

This sequence joins TRBV5-8 and TRBJ1-6; D is perhaps TRBD1 (5 bases). There are 15 residues in the CDR3. The germline V gene has CDR1 SGHTS and CDR2 YDEGEE. Trimming left V 4 bases short and J 3 bases short, with 11 bases between. CDR3 sequence (DNA): TGTGCCAGCAGCGCAGGGAAGGTCTATAATTCACCCCTCCACTTT. Translation gives CASSAGKVYNSPLHF.

A single count supports this clone. The rearrangement links TRBV2 to TRBJ1-2; D ambiguous. V gave up 5 bases and J gave up 2 bases, with 12 bases separating them. Germline loops: CDR1 SNHLY, CDR2 FYNNEI. The CDR3 loop spans 14 amino acids. The CDR3 nucleotides are TGTGCCAGCAGTTTGGAGCAGCTGAACTATGGCTACACCTTC. It specifies CASSLEQLNYGYTF.

The rearrangement uses TRBV4-1 and TRBJ2-1; tentatively, D is TRBD1 (6 bases). The length of the CDR3 is 16 residues. Germline lookup yields CDR1 MGHRA and CDR2 YSYEKL. V was cut by 5 bases and J by 4 bases, with 18 bases left in between. The CDR3 DNA is TGCGCCAGCAGCAATCGACAGGTATTACGGTACAATGAGCAGTTCTTC. As protein: CASSNRQVLRYNEQFF.

This chain connects TRBV28 to TRBJ1-5; D gene ambiguous. The CDR3 is 17 amino acids. Germline V gives CDR1 MDHEN, CDR2 SYDVKM. V lost 3 bases and J 0 bases, leaving 15 bases between the germline ends. The CDR3 spells CASSFETWHYSNQPQHF. As DNA, the CDR3 is TGTGCCAGCAGTTTCGAGACGTGGCACTATAGCAATCAGCCCCAGCATTTT.

The genes are TRBV27 and TRBJ2-7; 9 nucleotides align to TRBD2. Trimming removed 6 bases from V and 3 bases from J; junction bases left unmatched: 6. CDR1 is MNHEY, CDR2 SMNVEV, per germline (reference sequence). The CDR3 is 14 residues long. The CDR3 protein is CASSKAGGDYEQYF. The CDR3 nucleotides are TGTGCCAGCAGCAAGGCGGGGGGGGACTACGAGCAGTACTTC.

CDR3 loop: CSVESRARQGTTYEQYF. The CDR3 DNA reads TGCAGCGTTGAATCAAGGGCCAGACAGGGTACGACCTACGAGCAGTACTTC. This sequence joins TRBV29-1 and TRBJ2-7, with 7 nucleotides matching TRBD1. Germline assignment: CDR1 SQVTM and CDR2 ANQGSEA. The CDR3 is 17 residues long. Losses at the gene ends were 2 bases for V and 2 bases for J; bases not matched to a gene: 15.

The rearrangement uses TRBV4-1 and TRBJ2-1, with TRBD2 identical over 11 bases. The CDR3 length is 15 residues. V lost 3 bases, J lost 8 bases, and 6 bases stayed unmatched. Germline V gene sequence: CDR1 MGHRA, CDR2 YSYEKL. The CDR3 bases are TGCGCCAGCAGCCAGGAAGGACTAGCGGGCCATGAGCAGTTCTTC. Amino acids: CASSQEGLAGHEQFF.